This entry features one T cell receptor (beta chain) sequence. TCRdb re-called the 5' RACE reads through MiXCR, storing one row per CDR3 protein. The data hold hundreds of thousands of distinct CDR3 sequences, with over 15% observed a single time. The data are from a study of T-cell memory formation after mild COVID-19. The CDR3 is made up of 15 amino acids. Germline CDR1 reads SSHAT; CDR2 reads FNYEAQ (reference sequence). Trimming pared 1 base from V and 4 bases from J, leaving 12 bases between. This receptor was taken from a young man who had mild COVID-19 (a few samples of this study predate the infection). Cell type and time point are not known. The material sequenced was PBMCs or a T cell subset sorted from them (not recorded which). The genes are TRBV7-7 and TRBJ2-3; D may be TRBD1 (5 bases). This CDR3 is CASSLGGSRADTQYF. The CDR3 DNA sequence: TGTGCCAGCAGCTTAGGAGGTTCCAGGGCAGATACGCAGTATTTT.